The 32 T cell receptor beta chains given below trace back to one sample, sequenced in a study of blood T cell repertoires in COVID-19. Using immunoSEQ multiplex PCR, the repertoire was profiled, and TCRdb retains in-frame clones only, with some absent. The sample has tens of thousands of clones, 79% seen once. Input material: peripheral blood. The receptors come from a man in his fifties or sixties with active or convalescent COVID-19.

The chain is built from TRBV19 and TRBJ2-3, with 9 bases fitting TRBD1. The length of the CDR3 is 16 residues. V lost 5 bases and J lost 2; bases outside the gene matches: 8. From germline, CDR1 is LNHDA and CDR2 SQIVND (reference sequence). The CDR3 reads CASSDRGSLSTDTQYF. In DNA, the CDR3 is TGTGCCAGTAGTGACAGGGGGTCTCTATCCACAGATACGCAGTATTTT.

This clone appeared a single time. V usage is TRBV19 and J usage is TRBJ1-6; D not certain. The germline CDR1 and CDR2 sequences are LNHDA and SQIVND (reference sequence). The CDR3 has 14 amino acids. V was clipped by 2 bases and J by 7 bases, with 9 bases between them. The CDR3 bases are TGTGCCAGTAGTATATCCAGCGCCAATTCACCCCTCCACTTT. As protein: CASSISSANSPLHF.

The CDR3 DNA follows: TGTGCCAGCAGCTTAGGAACCCTGCCGGGGGGGAAAGAGACCCAGTACTTC. As protein: CASSLGTLPGGKETQYF. The V and J genes are TRBV7-2 and TRBJ2-5; 8 nucleotides line up with TRBD2. CDR1 SGHTA and CDR2 FQGNSA come from the germline V gene. The CDR3 spans 17 residues. The ends lost 1 base at V and 3 bases at J; junction bases unmatched: 10.

In this sample, this clone turned up a few times. The chain carries TRBV18 and TRBJ1-2; TRBD1 matches 7 bases. V dropped 3 bases and J dropped 4; count of bases not matched to a gene: 8. This CDR3 has 15 residues. CDR1 and CDR2 (germline): KGHSH, LQKENI. CDR3 loop: CASSPSTGKSYGYTF. The CDR3 DNA reads as TGTGCCAGCTCACCTTCGACAGGGAAGTCCTATGGCTACACCTTC.

The gene calls are TRBV7-2 and TRBJ2-2; TRBD2 matches 7 bases. Germline-derived CDR1 and CDR2 are SGHTA and FQGNSA. CDR3 length: 13 residues. Losses at the gene ends were 9 bases for V and 5 bases for J; bases not matched to a gene: 6. The CDR3 sequence is CASGGGETGELFF. The CDR3 coding sequence is TGTGCCAGTGGGGGAGGGGAAACCGGGGAGCTGTTTTTT.

V gene TRBV7-2 combines with J gene TRBJ1-2; possible D gene TRBD1, 6 bases. The CDR3 loop spans 13 amino acids. Germline lookup yields CDR1 SGHTA and CDR2 FQGNSA. V was pared by 2 bases and J by 4 bases, with 8 bases between. The CDR3 loop is CASSLNRAYGYTF. CDR3 nucleotide sequence: TGTGCCAGCAGCTTAAACAGGGCCTATGGCTACACCTTC.

The chain has TRBV4-1 and TRBJ1-6; possible D gene TRBD1, 5 bases. This CDR3 is 15 amino acids long. Looked up from germline, CDR1 is MGHRA and CDR2 is YSYEKL. V was shortened by 0 bases and J by 6 bases, with 9 bases between the two germline ends. The CDR3 region has the DNA TGCGCCAGCAGCCAAGATGGGCAGGGTAATTCACCCCTCCACTTT. Protein: CASSQDGQGNSPLHF.

The chain carries TRBV9 and TRBJ2-1, with D unclear. CDR1 is SGDLS and CDR2 is YYNGEE in the germline V gene. Trimming took off 0 bases at V and 0 bases at J, with 13 bases between the two ends. There are 17 residues in the CDR3. CDR3 protein: CASSVAGSGSSYNEQFF. The CDR3, as DNA: TGTGCCAGCAGCGTAGCCGGGTCCGGAAGCTCCTACAATGAGCAGTTCTTC. Variable domain in full (rest from reference TRBV9 and TRBJ2-1): DSGVTQTPKHLITATGQRVTLRCSPRSGDLSVYWYQQSLDQGLQFLIQYYNGEERAKGNILERFSAQQFPDLHSELNLSSLELGDSALYFCASSVAGSGSSYNEQFFGPGTRLTVL.

As for this clone: An end of the junction differs from the germline gene, which may be a read error. The rearrangement uses TRBV3-1 (or the pseudogene TRBV3-2) and TRBJ2-7, with TRBD1 as a possible D gene (5 bases). The CDR3 sequence is 15 residues long. From germline, CDR1 is LGHDT and CDR2 YNNKEL (reference sequence). The CDR3 region has the DNA TGTGCCAGCAGCCAGTCTCCAGGGCGCTCCCACGAGCAGTACTTC. It encodes CASSQSPGRSHEQYF.

With respect to this clone: At one end, the junction sequence differs from germline, possibly due to a read error. CDR3 protein: CASSNSPGTGYGYTF. DNA of the CDR3: TGTGCCAGCAGTAACTCCCCCGGGACAGGCTATGGCTACACCTTC. The chain combines TRBV6-5 with TRBJ1-2; 8 nucleotides align to TRBD1. CDR1 is MNHEY and CDR2 is SVGAGI in the germline V gene. This CDR3 is 15 amino acids long.

This chain connects TRBV7-3 to TRBJ1-1; 7 bases are a match to TRBD1. The germline gives CDR1 SGHTA, CDR2 FQGTGA. The CDR3 has 14 amino acids. J gave up 3 bases and V 4 bases, and 5 bases lay outside the gene matches. The CDR3 sequence: CASSSTGTYTEAFF. In DNA, the CDR3 is TGTGCCAGCAGCTCGACAGGGACGTACACTGAAGCTTTCTTT. Based on the CDR3 plus reference TRBV7-3 and TRBJ1-1, the full variable domain is GAGVSQTPSNKVTEKGKYVELRCDPISGHTALYWYRQSLGQGPEFLIYFQGTGAADDSGLPNDRFFAVRPEGSVSTLKIQRTERGDSAVYLCASSSTGTYTEAFFGQGTRLTVV.

The gene calls are TRBV10-3 and TRBJ1-2, with 7 bases aligning to TRBD1. J gave up 4 bases and V 8 bases, and 4 bases lay outside the gene matches. Germline V CDR1 and CDR2: ENHRY, SYGVKD. This CDR3 has 12 residues. As DNA, the CDR3 is TGTGCCATCTCGACAGGGCTCTATGGCTACACCTTC. This sequence encodes CAISTGLYGYTF.

A single count supports this clone. The chain couples TRBV7-3 to TRBJ2-5; unclear D gene. Trimming cost V 5 bases and J 3 bases, with 10 bases left between them. The CDR3 runs to 13 residues. Germline V lookup: CDR1 SGHTA, CDR2 FQGTGA. The CDR3 region has the DNA TGTGCCAGCAGCCCCGGGTGGGAAGAGACCCAGTACTTC. Protein sequence: CASSPGWEETQYF.

This chain links TRBV28 with TRBJ1-4; a possible D gene is TRBD1 (6 bases). Germline V lookup: CDR1 MDHEN, CDR2 SYDVKM. V was pared by 3 bases and J by 6 bases, with 17 bases between. This CDR3 contains 16 residues. The CDR3 is CASSFYRDNRDEKLFF. The CDR3 DNA reads TGTGCCAGCAGTTTCTACAGGGATAACCGGGATGAAAAACTGTTTTTT.

The chain combines TRBV6-5 with TRBJ1-4; 7 bases are shared with TRBD1. Germline V gives CDR1 MNHEY, CDR2 SVGAGI. V shed 2 bases and J 5 bases; nucleotides not matched to a gene: 5. The CDR3 totals 15 residues. CDR3 coding DNA: TGTGCCAGCAGTTACCGGACAGGACTGAATGAAAAACTGTTTTTT. Translating it yields CASSYRTGLNEKLFF.

J is TRBJ2-5 and V is TRBV3-1 (or the pseudogene TRBV3-2); D is possibly TRBD1 (6 bases). Between the trimmed V and J ends, which lost 3 bases and 7 bases, there was a span of 15 bases. Germline loops: CDR1 LGHDT, CDR2 YNNKEL (reference sequence). This CDR3 is 14 amino acids long. The CDR3 loop reads CASSQGTPSGTQYF. In DNA form, the CDR3 reads TGTGCCAGCAGCCAGGGGACACCCTCGGGGACCCAGTACTTC.

The chain employs TRBV10-3 and TRBJ2-7; 10 nucleotides match TRBD1. Germline trimming cut 4 bases from V and 5 bases from J; bases unmatched to any gene: 8. The CDR3 extends over 15 amino acids. Per the germline V gene, CDR1 is ENHRY and CDR2 is SYGVKD. The CDR3: CAISGADRGVNEQYF. CDR3 nucleotide sequence: TGTGCCATCAGTGGGGCGGACAGGGGGGTCAACGAGCAGTACTTC.

The rearrangement uses TRBV5-8 and TRBJ1-4, with 7 bases fitting TRBD1. Trimming removed 1 base from V and 0 bases from J; junction bases left unmatched: 0. Germline-derived CDR1 and CDR2 are SGHTS and YDEGEE. The CDR3 extends over 15 amino acids. CDR3 DNA sequence: TGTGCCAGCAGCTTGCAGGGGGCAACTAATGAAAAACTGTTTTTT. Translating it yields CASSLQGATNEKLFF.

V is TRBV18 and J is TRBJ1-1, with 8 bases aligning to TRBD1. The V segment lost 3 bases and the J segment 4 bases; nucleotides outside the gene matches: 13. CDR3 length: 17 residues. CDR1 is KGHSH and CDR2 is LQKENI in the germline V gene. CDR3 sequence: CASSPGQAALRVTEAFF. For the CDR3, the DNA is TGTGCCAGCTCACCGGGACAGGCTGCCTTGCGAGTCACTGAAGCTTTCTTT.

J is TRBJ2-4 and V is TRBV7-8; weak D call: TRBD1 (6 bases). The V end lost 1 base, the J end lost 1 base, and 14 bases lay between the germline ends. This CDR3 spans 17 amino acids. Germline lookup yields CDR1 SGHVS and CDR2 FQNEAQ. CDR3: CASSLGNLQGAKNIQYF. CDR3 in DNA: TGTGCCAGCAGCTTAGGCAATCTCCAGGGGGCCAAAAACATTCAGTACTTC.

The V and J genes are TRBV10-3 and TRBJ1-2; possible D gene TRBD1, 5 bases. The V end lost 2 bases, the J end lost 4 bases, and 17 bases lay between the germline ends. The CDR3 contains 16 residues. Per germline, CDR1 ENHRY and CDR2 SYGVKD. In nucleotides, the CDR3 is TGTGCCATCAGTGAGAGGCGGAGGGGACCTGCCTATGGCTACACCTTC. Encoded protein: CAISERRRGPAYGYTF.

This clone was seen only a few times. The V call is TRBV10-3, the J call TRBJ1-6; D may be TRBD1 (5 bases). There are 16 residues in the CDR3. The germline CDR1 and CDR2 sequences are ENHRY and SYGVKD. The V end lost 3 bases, the J end lost 10 bases, and 19 bases lay between the germline ends. CDR3 DNA: TGTGCCATCAGTGATTTCGGGGGTAGGAGAGAATCACCCCTCCACTTT. It specifies CAISDFGGRRESPLHF.

This chain uses TRBV18 with TRBJ2-1; 10 positions agree with TRBD2. CDR1 and CDR2 (germline): KGHSH, LQKENI. CDR3 size: 14 residues. J lost 5 bases, V lost 5 bases, and 3 bases had no gene match. The CDR3 loop reads CASSSSGGDNEQFF. CDR3 nucleotides: TGTGCCAGCTCATCGAGCGGGGGGGACAATGAGCAGTTCTTC.

The chain joins TRBV18 to TRBJ2-1, with 10 bases identical to TRBD2. V was pared by 3 bases and J by 8 bases, with 7 bases of the junction left unmatched. The CDR3 has 15 amino acids. Per the germline V gene, CDR1 is KGHSH and CDR2 is LQKENI. The CDR3 DNA reads TGTGCCAGCTCACCGCCCAGCGGGGGGGCCCATGAGCAGTTCTTC. This sequence encodes CASSPPSGGAHEQFF.

The chain recombines TRBV6-2 or TRBV6-3 with TRBJ1-2; D call uncertain. The CDR3 extends over 13 amino acids. Germline values: CDR1 MNHEY, CDR2 SVGEGT. The V end was cut by 2 bases, the J end by 2 bases, with 6 bases between. The CDR3 DNA is TGTGCCAGCAGTTACGAGGCAAACTATGGCTACACCTTC. Its protein product is CASSYEANYGYTF.

V and J are TRBV19 and TRBJ2-5, with 7 bases fitting TRBD1. CDR1 LNHDA and CDR2 SQIVND come from the germline V gene (reference sequence). The CDR3 runs 12 residues. Trimming at V came to 9 bases and at J to 6 bases, leaving 7 bases not matched to a gene. CDR3 in amino acids: CASSGTAKTQYF. The CDR3, as DNA: TGTGCCAGCTCCGGGACAGCCAAGACCCAGTACTTC.

V is TRBV18 and J is TRBJ2-6; no reliable D call. V was shortened by 3 bases and J by 0 bases, with 9 bases between the two germline ends. Germline CDR1 is KGHSH and CDR2 is LQKENI. The CDR3 covers 16 residues. DNA for the CDR3: TGTGCCAGCTCACCGGCAGTTACCTCTGGGGCCAACGTCCTGACTTTC. Translated: CASSPAVTSGANVLTF.

This clone was seen only once. The chain links TRBV28 to TRBJ2-5; 7 nucleotides match TRBD1. Losses at the gene ends were 4 bases for V and 1 base for J; bases not matched to a gene: 3. Germline values: CDR1 MDHEN, CDR2 SYDVKM. The CDR3 has 14 amino acids. The CDR3 loop is CASSSRQGQETQYF. DNA of the CDR3: TGTGCCAGCAGTTCGAGACAGGGCCAAGAGACCCAGTACTTC.

The chain combines TRBV6-5 with TRBJ2-3, with TRBD1 matching 10 bases. The CDR3 runs 15 residues. The germline V gene encodes CDR1 MNHEY and CDR2 SVGAGI. Unmatched junction bases numbered 6, after V lost 6 bases and J lost 3 bases. The CDR3 coding sequence is TGTGCCAGCAGGCAGCCGGGACAGGGGACAGATACGCAGTATTTT. Its translation is CASRQPGQGTDTQYF.

The chain combines TRBV10-3 with TRBJ2-6; no clear D gene. CDR3 size: 11 residues. The V gene's germline CDR1 is ENHRY and CDR2 SYGVKD. Trimming shortened V by 4 bases and J by 9 bases, and 4 bases separated the two germline ends. Here the CDR3 DNA reads TGTGCCATCAGTGTTCTCAACGTCCTGACTTTC. Its translation is CAISVLNVLTF.

The chain joins TRBV2 to TRBJ1-3; a possible D gene is TRBD1 (6 bases). V was shortened by 3 bases and J by 4 bases, with 10 bases between the two germline ends. The length of the CDR3 is 14 residues. Germline V gene lookup returns CDR1 SNHLY and CDR2 FYNNEI. The CDR3 bases are TGTGCCAGCAGTGATGTACAGGGCGGAAACACCATATATTTT. It specifies CASSDVQGGNTIYF.

The chain combines TRBV4-1 with TRBJ1-1, with 7 bases lining up with TRBD1. Trimming took 0 bases from V and 5 from J; bases not matched to a gene: 6. The germline V gene has CDR1 MGHRA and CDR2 YSYEKL. The CDR3 loop spans 15 amino acids. This CDR3 is CASSQEQGQRTEAFF. The DNA for the CDR3 is TGCGCCAGCAGCCAAGAACAGGGGCAGAGGACTGAAGCTTTCTTT.